These 5 T cell receptor beta chains came from one sample sequenced in a study of blood T cell repertoires in COVID-19. Data came from immunoSEQ multiplex PCR; TCRdb stores just in-frame clones and leaves some out. The sample holds fewer than 400,000 clones, about nine tenths seen once. Material for sequencing was PBMCs or T cells enriched from blood (not recorded which). Source of these receptors: a man younger than 40 who had recovered from COVID-19.

The chain has TRBV10-2 and TRBJ2-2, with 8 nucleotides matching TRBD2. This CDR3 contains 14 residues. V lost 7 bases and J lost 4; bases outside the gene matches: 5. Germline V gene data show CDR1 as WSHSY and CDR2 as SAAADI. This CDR3 reads CASTPGGGTGELFF. CDR3 bases: TGCGCCAGCACCCCCGGGGGGGGCACCGGGGAGCTGTTTTTT.

V and J are TRBV30 and TRBJ1-1; D is possibly TRBD1 (5 bases). V lost 7 bases and J 0 bases, leaving 18 bases between the germline ends. The germline gives CDR1 GTSNPN, CDR2 SVGIG (reference sequence). This CDR3 is built from 15 residues. The CDR3 DNA reads TGTGCCTCGCGCGGGGCGAGGACGGTGAACACTGAAGCTTTCTTT. It codes for CASRGARTVNTEAFF.

The chain recombines TRBV10-2 with TRBJ1-5, with D unclear. The CDR3 contains 15 residues. Germline lookup yields CDR1 WSHSY and CDR2 SAAADI. V was cut by 7 bases and J by 3 bases, with 16 bases left in between. The chain's CDR3 is CASTEVRRDNQPQHF. The CDR3, as DNA: TGCGCCAGCACCGAAGTAAGACGGGACAATCAGCCCCAGCATTTT.

CDR3 in amino acids: CASSFLSTNEKLFF. In DNA, the CDR3 is TGTGCCAGCAGTTTTCTGTCAACTAATGAAAAACTGTTTTTT. The genes are TRBV28 and TRBJ1-4; D not certain. V was cut by 3 bases and J by 0 bases, with 5 bases left in between. This CDR3 is 14 amino acids long. The germline CDR1 and CDR2 sequences are MDHEN and SYDVKM.

This rearrangement joins TRBV27 to TRBJ1-6; a weak D match, TRBD1 (5 bases). The CDR3 has 14 residues. Trimming shortened V by 3 bases and J by 10 bases, and 13 bases separated the two germline ends. The germline V gene has CDR1 MNHEY and CDR2 SMNVEV (reference sequence). The CDR3 here is CASSLSGLMSPLHF. The CDR3 DNA is TGTGCCAGCAGTTTGTCGGGACTTATGTCACCCCTCCACTTT.